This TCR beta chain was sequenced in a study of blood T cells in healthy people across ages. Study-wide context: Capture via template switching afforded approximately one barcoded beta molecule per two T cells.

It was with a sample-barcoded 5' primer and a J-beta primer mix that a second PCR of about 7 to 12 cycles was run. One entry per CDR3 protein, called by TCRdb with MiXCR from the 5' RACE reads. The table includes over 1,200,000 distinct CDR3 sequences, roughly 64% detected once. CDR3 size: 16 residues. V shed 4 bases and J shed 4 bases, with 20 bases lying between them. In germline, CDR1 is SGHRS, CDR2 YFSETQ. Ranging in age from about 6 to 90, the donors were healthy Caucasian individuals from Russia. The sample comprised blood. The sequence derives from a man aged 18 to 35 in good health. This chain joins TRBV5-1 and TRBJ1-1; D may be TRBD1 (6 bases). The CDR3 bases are TGCGCCAGCAGCGAAAACCCCACAGGGTGGGGCACTGAAGCTTTCTTT. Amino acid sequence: CASSENPTGWGTEAFF.